This TCR beta chain emerged from a study of regulatory T cells in long-lasting Graves disease. Study context: The criterion for persistent Graves' disease was over 5 years of antithyroid drugs with positive TSH receptor antibodies. The study's findings and limits: TRBV28, TRBJ1-2 and TRBJ2-5 emerged as the favored segments in persistent disease. Persistent patients had a count of shared public clonotypes (around 2,500) that exceeded that of new patients (almost 1,000).

Time point reported: persistent/refractory GD, antithyroid drugs over 5 years with positive TRAb. Following extraction of RNA from PBMCs, that RNA was used to make the TCR library. Peripheral blood, about 9 milliliters of it, was drawn into EDTA tubes. This CDR3 comprises 12 residues. Germline V gene data show CDR1 as MDHEN and CDR2 as SYDVKM. Trimming left V 9 bases short and J 3 bases short, with 9 bases between. Relying on iRepertoire HTBI primers and Arm-PCR of CDR3 regions, the team built TCR beta libraries. TCRdb called the multiplex PCR reads again in MiXCR, with one record for every CDR3 protein. The sample lists roughly 700,000 distinct CDR3 sequences, around 32% occurring once. This clonotype showed up many times. Its cognate antigen is unknown.

The rearrangement joins TRBV28 to TRBJ1-5, with D hard to call. The sequence came from a female donor with Graves disease. Sequenced here: peripheral blood mononuclear cells (PBMCs), sampled when the disease was refractory, from a patient treated with antithyroid drugs. The CDR3 protein is CASVIHNQPQHF. The DNA of the CDR3 is TGTGCCAGTGTCATTCACAATCAGCCCCAGCATTTT.